The TCR beta chain described here comes from a study of identical twins' blood T cells. V lost 5 bases, J lost 4 bases, and 20 bases lay in between. This CDR3 has 16 amino acids. The V gene's germline CDR1 is SGHTA and CDR2 FQGNSA. TCR cDNA libraries were made from RNA using a previously described, modified protocol. Via MiXCR, TCRdb re-called the 5' RACE reads, giving one row per CDR3 protein. The table records about 370,000 distinct CDR3 sequences, 28% of them present only once. The TCR was taken from a woman between 18 and 49 years old in good health. Sequencing input: PBMCs. This chain connects TRBV7-2 to TRBJ1-2, with D possibly being TRBD1 (6 bases). The CDR3 DNA is TGTGCCAGCAGCCAAGGGGGTAGGGAAGTCCGCTATGGCTACACCTTC. It translates to CASSQGGREVRYGYTF.